The 27 T cell receptor beta chains below come from one sample, sequenced in a study of neoadjuvant anti-PD-1 for oral cavity cancer. Libraries were prepared by immunoSEQ multiplex PCR; TCRdb keeps only in-frame clonotypes and omits some of them. The sample carries more than 11,000 clones, roughly 74% recorded once. Time point described: after neoadjuvant nivolumab, at surgical resection. The starting material was PBMCs, obtained after nivolumab (anti-PD-1) treatment. These receptors originate from a person aged 35-80 years with oral cavity squamous cell carcinoma.

The chain combines TRBV27 with TRBJ2-5; 9 bases are shared with TRBD2. V was clipped by 6 bases and J by 1 base; unmatched bases: 3. The CDR3 totals 14 residues. CDR1 is MNHEY, CDR2 SMNVEV, per germline (reference sequence). In DNA form, the CDR3 reads TGTGCCAGCAGGGGGACTAGCAGCCAAGAGACCCAGTACTTC. Residues: CASRGTSSQETQYF.

The chain recombines TRBV19 with TRBJ2-7, with 7 bases fitting TRBD2. Germline CDR1 LNHDA, CDR2 SQIVND (reference sequence). The J segment lost 2 bases and the V segment lost 5 bases, leaving 6 bases of the junction unmatched. This CDR3 is 14 amino acids long. CDR3 nucleotides: TGTGCCAGTAGTTTGACTAGCAGGACCTACGAGCAGTACTTC. Encoded protein: CASSLTSRTYEQYF.

This clone was found a few times. CDR3 DNA: TGTGCCACCTCCCAGGACAGACAAGAGACCCAGTACTTC. Translation gives CATSQDRQETQYF. The V call is TRBV2, the J call TRBJ2-5, with D maybe TRBD1 (6 bases). The CDR3 covers 13 residues. Per germline, CDR1 SNHLY and CDR2 FYNNEI. V was trimmed by 10 bases and J by 2 bases, leaving 14 bases between them.

J is TRBJ2-2 and V is TRBV29-1; D is perhaps TRBD2 (6 bases). With 4 bases removed from V and 0 bases from J, the gap between germline ends came to 6 bases. The CDR3 is 13 amino acids. Germline V CDR1 and CDR2: SQVTM, ANQGSEA. CDR3 amino acids: CSVGGANTGELFF. The DNA of the CDR3 is TGCAGCGTTGGCGGGGCGAACACCGGGGAGCTGTTTTTT.

The chain recombines TRBV7-2 with TRBJ1-1; 8 nucleotides agree with TRBD1. Trimming took 6 bases from V and 6 from J; bases not matched to a gene: 9. The CDR3 runs to 14 residues. CDR1 is SGHTA, CDR2 FQGNSA, per germline. CDR3: CASRPTGAWPEAFF. CDR3 DNA: TGTGCCAGCAGACCGACAGGGGCCTGGCCTGAAGCTTTCTTT.

This chain connects TRBV7-9 to TRBJ2-3, with D unresolved. V was pared by 2 bases and J by 3 bases, with 9 bases between. Germline V gene data show CDR1 as SEHNR and CDR2 as FQNEAQ (reference sequence). There are 14 residues in the CDR3. CDR3 protein: CASSLRSTTDTQYF. The CDR3 nucleotides read TGTGCCAGCAGCTTAAGGAGTACGACAGATACGCAGTATTTT. Together with reference TRBV7-9 and TRBJ2-3, the CDR3 gives the full variable domain: DTGVSQNPRHKITKRGQNVTFRCDPISEHNRLYWYRQTLGQGPEFLTYFQNEAQLEKSRLLSDRFSAERPKGSFSTLEIQRTEQGDSAMYLCASSLRSTTDTQYFGPGTRLTVL.

The genes are TRBV6-5 and TRBJ2-7; D not resolved. Trimming shortened V by 2 bases and J by 1 base, and 9 bases separated the two germline ends. Germline V lookup: CDR1 MNHEY, CDR2 SVGAGI. The CDR3 loop spans 14 amino acids. Written as DNA, the CDR3 is TGTGCCAGCAGTTACGGAAGCCAATCCTACGAGCAGTACTTC. This sequence encodes CASSYGSQSYEQYF.

This clone was observed a few times. J is TRBJ2-7 and V is TRBV7-8, with D possibly TRBD2 on 7 matching bases. Trimming took off 6 bases at V and 2 bases at J, with 17 bases between the two ends. The CDR3 runs to 15 residues. Germline CDR1 is SGHVS and CDR2 is FQNEAQ. In DNA form, the CDR3 reads TGTGCCAGCAGTGCCGAAGGGGGGGAGACCTACGAGCAGTACTTC. Translated, it gives CASSAEGGETYEQYF.

V and J are TRBV2 and TRBJ2-3; D is possibly TRBD1 or TRBD2 (5 bases each). This CDR3 has 13 residues. Trimming took 8 bases from V and 7 from J, leaving 16 bases between them. Per germline, CDR1 SNHLY and CDR2 FYNNEI. The CDR3 loop reads CASGPQGDHTQYF. CDR3 bases: TGTGCCAGCGGCCCCCAGGGAGATCATACGCAGTATTTT. Together with reference TRBV2 and TRBJ2-3, the CDR3 gives the full variable domain: EPEVTQTPSHQVTQMGQEVILRCVPISNHLYFYWYRQILGQKVEFLVSFYNNEISEKSEIFDDQFSVERPDGSNFTLKIRSTKLEDSAMYFCASGPQGDHTQYFGPGTRLTVL.

The chain is built from TRBV5-5 and TRBJ1-2; D is possibly TRBD1 (5 bases). Germline CDR1 is SGHKS and CDR2 is YYEKEE (reference sequence). The CDR3 has 14 residues. The V end was cut by 7 bases, the J end by 4 bases, with 17 bases between. The CDR3 loop reads CASGSGTWGYGYTF. CDR3 coding DNA: TGTGCCAGCGGATCCGGGACTTGGGGCTATGGCTACACCTTC.

This clone appeared a few times. The chain employs TRBV28 and TRBJ1-1; TRBD1 aligns across 8 bases. V lost 4 bases and J lost 8; bases outside the gene matches: 9. The CDR3 is 14 amino acids. Germline V gene sequence: CDR1 MDHEN, CDR2 SYDVKM. The CDR3 nucleotides are TGTGCCAGCAGTTCCCCAAGGACAGGGAAGGAAGCTTTCTTT. This gives the protein CASSSPRTGKEAFF.

The V gene is TRBV5-1, the J gene TRBJ1-1; D is ambiguous. V lost 3 bases, J lost 1 base, and 13 bases lay in between. CDR3 size: 15 residues. From germline, CDR1 is SGHRS and CDR2 YFSETQ. In nucleotides, the CDR3 is TGCGCCAGCAGCTGGATGAGTCAGCAGAACACTGAAGCTTTCTTT. It specifies CASSWMSQQNTEAFF.

The V call is TRBV7-6, the J call TRBJ1-5; TRBD1 matches 10 bases. The CDR3 is made up of 15 amino acids. Germline assignment: CDR1 SGHVS and CDR2 FNYEAQ. With V trimmed by 5 bases and J by 3 bases, 4 bases remained unmatched. The CDR3: CASSRDRGNNQPQHF. The CDR3 DNA reads TGTGCCAGCAGCCGGGACAGGGGAAACAATCAGCCCCAGCATTTT.

This clone occurred a few times. This rearrangement joins TRBV25-1 to TRBJ1-2; a possible D gene is TRBD1 (5 bases). V was clipped by 4 bases and J by 1 base, with 10 bases between them. The CDR3 has 14 residues. Germline V gene sequence: CDR1 MGHDK, CDR2 SYGVNS. This chain's CDR3 is CASSGPRGNYGYTF. CDR3 bases: TGTGCCAGCAGTGGACCTAGGGGTAACTATGGCTACACCTTC.

This rearrangement joins TRBV7-2 to TRBJ2-7, with D tentatively TRBD1 (7 bases). Between the trimmed V and J ends, which lost 4 bases and 7 bases, there was a span of 14 bases. This CDR3 spans 13 amino acids. The germline V gene encodes CDR1 SGHTA and CDR2 FQGNSA. The CDR3 here is CASSSRGAREQYF. The CDR3 DNA is TGTGCCAGCAGCTCCAGGGGGGCAAGGGAGCAGTACTTC.

The chain employs TRBV29-1 and TRBJ1-5, with TRBD1 as a possible D gene (5 bases). In germline, CDR1 is SQVTM, CDR2 ANQGSEA. This CDR3 region has 12 residues. V was trimmed by 7 bases and J by 9 bases, leaving 16 bases between them. CDR3 nucleotide sequence: TGCAGCGCAGGACACTCCGTCGGGCCCCAGCATTTT. Protein product: CSAGHSVGPQHF.

V is TRBV19 and J is TRBJ2-5; TRBD2 matches 10 bases. Germline CDR1 LNHDA, CDR2 SQIVND (reference sequence). The CDR3 consists of 16 residues. Trimming cost V 1 base and J 2 bases; bases outside gene matches: 4. CDR3 region: CASSIASGSQQETQYF. The DNA for the CDR3 is TGTGCCAGTAGTATAGCTAGCGGGAGTCAACAAGAGACCCAGTACTTC.

The chain links TRBV5-1 to TRBJ2-1; 9 bases align to TRBD2. CDR3 length equals 15 residues. Germline values: CDR1 SGHRS, CDR2 YFSETQ. V lost 3 bases and J lost 4; bases outside the gene matches: 5. CDR3 nucleotides: TGCGCCAGCAGCTCTGGACTAGCGAGTTACAATGAGCAGTTCTTC. Amino acids: CASSSGLASYNEQFF.

The V gene is TRBV19, the J gene TRBJ2-7, with D possibly matching TRBD1 (8 bases). Looked up from germline, CDR1 is LNHDA and CDR2 is SQIVND (reference sequence). The V gene lost 6 bases and the J gene lost 6 bases, with 15 bases spanning the gap. The CDR3 totals 13 residues. This chain's CDR3 is CASSETGEGEQYF. CDR3 nucleotides: TGTGCCAGTAGCGAGACAGGGGAGGGCGAGCAGTACTTC.

The chain recombines TRBV5-1 with TRBJ2-3; weak D call: TRBD1 (7 bases). The germline V and J ends were trimmed by 0 bases and 3 bases, with 17 bases remaining between them. CDR3 size: 17 residues. Germline V CDR1 and CDR2: SGHRS, YFSETQ. CDR3 bases: TGCGCCAGCAGCTTGGCCATTGGAGGGGGCCTTACAGATACGCAGTATTTT. It yields the protein CASSLAIGGGLTDTQYF.

The rearrangement joins TRBV10-3 to TRBJ2-7; D is perhaps TRBD2 (6 bases). Germline CDR1 reads ENHRY; CDR2 reads SYGVKD. The CDR3 covers 14 residues. V shed 0 bases and J shed 10 bases, with 16 bases lying between them. The CDR3 reads CAISESGTGAFQYF. The CDR3 nucleotides are TGTGCCATCAGTGAGTCGGGGACTGGGGCGTTTCAGTACTTC.

The V call is TRBV28, the J call TRBJ2-1; D is ambiguous. CDR3 size: 14 residues. The germline gives CDR1 MDHEN, CDR2 SYDVKM. The V end was cut by 0 bases, the J end by 0 bases, with 3 bases between. The CDR3 DNA reads as TGTGCCAGCAGTTTATGGAACTCCTACAATGAGCAGTTCTTC. This translates into CASSLWNSYNEQFF.

The rearrangement uses TRBV19 and TRBJ2-2; TRBD1 matches at 9 bases. Trimming at V came to 6 bases and at J to 6 bases, leaving 5 bases not matched to a gene. Germline CDR1 reads LNHDA; CDR2 reads SQIVND (reference sequence). The CDR3 is 14 amino acids. The CDR3 sequence: CASRRTGEAGELFF. The CDR3, as DNA: TGTGCCAGTAGGAGGACAGGGGAGGCCGGGGAGCTGTTTTTT.

By share of the sample, this clone is medium-sized. Written as DNA, the CDR3 is TGTGCCAGCAGCTCGATAGATAGCAATCAGCCCCAGCATTTT. Protein: CASSSIDSNQPQHF. The chain combines TRBV28 with TRBJ1-5; unclear D gene. Germline V lookup: CDR1 MDHEN, CDR2 SYDVKM. This CDR3 contains 14 residues. Deletions cut 6 bases from V and 0 bases from J, with 9 bases between.

J is TRBJ2-7 and V is TRBV2; 13 bases agree with TRBD2. Looked up from germline, CDR1 is SNHLY and CDR2 is FYNNEI. V shed 4 bases and J 2 bases; nucleotides not matched to a gene: 8. This CDR3 has 17 residues. CDR3 coding DNA: TGTGCCAGCAGTGGCGGAACTAGCGGGAGGGCCCCCTACGAGCAGTACTTC. Amino acid sequence: CASSGGTSGRAPYEQYF.

This rearrangement joins TRBV2 to TRBJ2-5, with TRBD1 matching over 7 bases. CDR1 SNHLY and CDR2 FYNNEI come from the germline V gene. V lost 4 bases to trimming and J lost 5 bases; unmatched junction nucleotides: 4. The CDR3 runs 13 residues. The DNA for the CDR3 is TGTGCCAGCAGTGTAGAGACAGGGGAGACCCAGTACTTC. This codes for CASSVETGETQYF.

V gene TRBV4-2 combines with J gene TRBJ2-5; D remains ambiguous. Germline V gene sequence: CDR1 LGHNA, CDR2 YNFKEQ. The CDR3 totals 14 residues. Trimming pared 1 base from V and 5 bases from J, leaving 11 bases between. Here the CDR3 reads CASSQGQDQETQYF. The CDR3 DNA sequence: TGTGCCAGCAGCCAAGGTCAAGATCAGGAGACCCAGTACTTC.